This is a list of T cell receptor beta chains from one sample in a study of post-analysis software for immune sequencing data. In TCRdb, the PCR reads were re-called with MiXCR into one record per CDR3 protein. The profile shows roughly 730,000 distinct CDR3 sequences, roughly 27% of them singletons. Sequencing was done on a sample of blood. Receptor source: a girl between 5 and 17 years old with multiple sclerosis. Both conserved end residues are part of each CDR3. A row's size may be missing; if present it is once, few, many or a size class.

clone_size,cdr3_length,j_call,v_call,cdr3_aa
few,15,TRBJ2-5,TRBV2,CASGVWRGALETQYF
few,13,TRBJ2-4,TRBV29-1,CSVGVGIQNIQYF
few,13,TRBJ2-1,TRBV10-2,CASSWGGENEQFF
NA,10,TRBJ1-1,TRBV20-1,CSARGNEAFF
few,14,TRBJ1-5,TRBV28,CASSSIGVGQPQHF
NA,15,TRBJ2-7,TRBV14,CASRDDGQGAYEQYF
NA,14,TRBJ2-2,TRBV10-3,CAITPGQGTGELFF
NA,15,TRBJ1-1,TRBV13,CASSATPDRNTEAFF
NA,13,TRBJ1-2,TRBV7-9,CASSLARDGSKTF
NA,14,TRBJ2-6,TRBV20-1,CSASALSGANVLTF
NA,16,TRBJ2-1,TRBV6-2/TRBV6-3,CASSYEAGGPYNEQFF
NA,11,TRBJ1-2,TRBV29-1,CSVVFRMGYTF
few,16,TRBJ2-1,TRBV11-2,CASSASGGASHNEQFF
NA,14,TRBJ2-5,TRBV7-2,CASRPWGWGETQYF
many,14,TRBJ2-5,TRBV5-1,CASSSGSYQETQYF
few,18,TRBJ2-1,TRBV10-3,CAISVPGTGGSNYNEQFF
NA,16,TRBJ1-5,TRBV28,CASSSHRGQGNQPQHF
few,13,TRBJ2-1,TRBV7-2,CASSLELVYEQFF
few,17,TRBJ2-6,TRBV27,CASSPRKALGGANVLTF
NA,17,TRBJ2-7,TRBV20-1,CSARGPLAGASTYEQYF
NA,13,TRBJ1-3,TRBV12-3/TRBV12-4,CGQDDLSGNTIYF
NA,13,TRBJ1-2,TRBV29-1,CSVERDTNYGYTF
NA,14,TRBJ2-5,TRBV27,CASSTSRVWETQYF
NA,13,TRBJ1-5,TRBV20-1,CSAREAGLEPQHF
many,12,TRBJ2-7,TRBV29-1,CSVLGQGYEQYF
NA,16,TRBJ2-1,TRBV20-1,CSARGLMRLSINEQFF
NA,16,TRBJ2-1,TRBV19,CASSIVGHSSYNEQFF
NA,14,TRBJ1-2,TRBV29-1,CSVTGTESRGGYTF
few,17,TRBJ2-3,TRBV2,CASSVSLGTGFTDTQYF
few,13,TRBJ1-1,TRBV9,CASRRGMNTEAFF
NA,15,TRBJ1-2,TRBV6-2/TRBV6-3,CASSYRKEVNYGYTF
NA,17,TRBJ2-3,TRBV6-5,CASSYSLAGADTDTQYF
NA,16,TRBJ1-5,TRBV20-1,CSASDRGGGRNQPQHF
NA,16,TRBJ2-3,TRBV28,CASSLTSGGRTDTQYF
NA,15,TRBJ2-5,TRBV7-2,CASSWGGGGEETQYF
NA,15,TRBJ2-1,TRBV12-3/TRBV12-4,CASRPTGTRRDEQFF
few,15,TRBJ2-7,TRBV10-1,CASSESSSVSYEQYF
few,17,TRBJ2-3,TRBV25-1,CASSEAGRGSLSDTQYF
NA,14,TRBJ2-7,TRBV28,CASRGTGGFYEQYF
few,14,TRBJ2-7,TRBV3-1,CASSQGPTSYEQYF
NA,15,TRBJ2-1,TRBV6-6,CASSYSGSILNEQFF
NA,18,TRBJ2-6,TRBV12-5,CASGSWGQGANGANVLTF
NA,15,TRBJ2-1,TRBV7-6,CASSLVASGHNEQFF
many,15,TRBJ2-3,TRBV4-3,CASSQDFGATDTQYF
NA,20,TRBJ2-3,TRBV10-2,CASSLQLRDNAGSSTDTQYF
many,15,TRBJ2-1,TRBV7-2,CASSLVSGGAREQFF
few,16,TRBJ1-6,TRBV18,CASSLPGTGGNSPLHF
NA,15,TRBJ2-3,TRBV7-2,CASSPLSGYGDTQYF
NA,15,TRBJ1-1,TRBV7-2,CASRPKIRTDTEAFF
NA,13,TRBJ2-3,TRBV12-3/TRBV12-4,CASTIVRADTQYF
few,15,TRBJ1-5,TRBV20-1,CSARVPGRPNQPQHF